This T cell receptor (beta chain) originates from a study of cytomegalovirus exposure and HLA in healthy donors. This clone was found once. Antigen: not known. Primers included in the PCR were 60 Vbeta and 13 Jbeta primers. The protocol was immunoSEQ multiplex PCR, while the TCRdb copy is restricted to in-frame clones and leaves out a portion. The sample lists more than 80,000 clones, roughly three fifths seen once, with around 3.5% in the top ten. Trimming cost V 7 bases and J 4 bases, with 25 bases left between them. The length of the CDR3 is 17 residues. The germline V gene has CDR1 SNHLY and CDR2 FYNNEI. Unrecorded immune exposures were likely, despite nominal health at sampling. Findings and caveats of the study: The authors considered a cluster of highly shared sequence variants likely to be a sequencing artifact. The majority of TCR sequences were rare, yet some public TCRs appeared in many donors. It was only CMV serostatus that was available as immune exposure information.

This TCR was sampled from a man between 60 and 75 years old in good health and CMV-seronegative. The sequencing input was PBMCs. The chain links TRBV2 to TRBJ1-1, with a tentative D call TRBD1 (5 bases). CDR3 sequence reads: CASTLGARGMGGTEAFF. CDR3 DNA: TGTGCCAGCACCCTTGGGGCCAGAGGGATGGGGGGCACTGAAGCTTTCTTT.